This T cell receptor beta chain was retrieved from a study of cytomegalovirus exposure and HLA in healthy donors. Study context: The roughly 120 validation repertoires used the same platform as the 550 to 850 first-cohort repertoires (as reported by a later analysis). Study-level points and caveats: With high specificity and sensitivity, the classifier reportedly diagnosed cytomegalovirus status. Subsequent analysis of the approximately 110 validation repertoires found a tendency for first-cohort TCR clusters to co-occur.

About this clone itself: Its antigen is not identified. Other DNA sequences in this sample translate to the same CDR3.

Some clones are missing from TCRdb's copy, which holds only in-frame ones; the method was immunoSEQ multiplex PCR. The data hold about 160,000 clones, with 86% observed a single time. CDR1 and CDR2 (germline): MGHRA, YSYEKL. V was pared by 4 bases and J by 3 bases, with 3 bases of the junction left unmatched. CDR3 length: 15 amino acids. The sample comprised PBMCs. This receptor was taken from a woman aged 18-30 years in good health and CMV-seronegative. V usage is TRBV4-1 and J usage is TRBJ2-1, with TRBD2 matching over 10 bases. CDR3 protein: CASSPGLAVYNEQFF. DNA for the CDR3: TGCGCCAGCAGCCCCGGACTAGCGGTCTACAATGAGCAGTTCTTC.